This T cell receptor (beta chain) was profiled in a study of blood T cell repertoires in COVID-19 (dated by TCRdb to about 2020). About the study as a whole: Samples from collaborators originated in the United States, Italy and Spain and spanned both the acute and convalescent phases of COVID-19. Deeply sampled blood TCRbeta repertoires from subjects exposed to, actively infected with, or recovered from COVID-19 were included in the dataset. Where HLA class I and class II types were available, the types were taken from metadata supplied by the sample provider, not from assay-based typing. Nearly every sample came with metadata listing a de-identified subject ID, COVID-19 status, age in years and sex. A freely available public database, intended as a resource for researchers studying the immune response to SARS-CoV-2, is where the repertoires were released. The prospective study material was composed of cDNA or gDNA derived from T cells, B-cell-depleted T cells, or PBMCs. The samples were drawn from the first 160 participants of the ongoing ImmuneRACE study and from 950 to 1,500 subjects provided by 6 global collaborators.

TCRbeta CDR3 regions were amplified from genomic DNA by means of the immunoSEQ Assay, a bias-controlled multiplex PCR. The study's own analysis went as follows. The number of nucleated cells in each sample was estimated from the amplification of reference gene primers within the assay. To quantify the absolute abundance of each unique TCRbeta CDR3 rearrangement, sequence reads were collapsed and filtered. For each sample, productive Simpson clonality was calculated as the square root of Simpson's diversity index over productive rearrangements. Imported from immuneACCESS, the table was reduced by TCRdb to in-frame sequences with V and J called. These copies leave out some clones; in studies compared against another copy, an unresolved V gene accounts for under half, and the cause of the remainder is not known. V, J and clone size are those of that table, while D and trimming were read from the DNA. This sample lists around 240,000 clones; roughly nine tenths were detected once. 0.95% to 1.5% of the sample goes to the ten largest clones.

Participants in the prospective study were enrolled through a virtual design, were aged roughly 18 to 90 years, and lived in some 24 United States geographic areas. In the prospective study, cohorts were assigned on the basis of participant-reported clinical history obtained from a screening survey and a study questionnaire. In the prospective study, whole blood, serum and a nasopharyngeal or oropharyngeal swab were collected from each participant by mobile phlebotomists. Participants in the prospective study had the option to provide additional blood draws and questionnaires over a roughly two-month period. Blood samples from the prospective study were shipped frozen or at room temperature prior to DNA extraction. The research as a whole found: Clinical and demographic metadata were provided uncurated, with the amount varying by source and participant.

This clone showed up just once. No cognate antigen has been identified for it. It has no much larger one-base neighbor in the sample; base qualities were not kept. The origin of this receptor is a human donor in a cohort exposed to, infected with or recovered from COVID-19 (not recorded which). The donor label of this sample is uncertain. The specimen sequenced was PBMCs or T cells enriched from blood (not recorded which).

The DNA reads as follows: TGTGCCAGCAGTCCCTCCGCGGGACAGGGGGACTTAGATACGCAGTATTTT. Translated, it gives CASSPSAGQGDLDTQYF. The chain joins TRBV27 to TRBJ2-3; 11 junctional bases match TRBD1. The CDR3 numbers 17 residues from cysteine through phenylalanine. Kept here is only the CDR3 DNA, which spans 51 bases and is read in frame from base 1. CDR1 and CDR2 were assigned from the germline V gene (reference sequence) as MNHEY and SMNVEV. Trimming leaves V shorter by 5 bases and J shorter by 5 bases, with the junction holding 12 bases beyond the gene matches.